This TCR beta chain was recovered during a study of T cell responses to AZD1222 COVID-19 vaccine. The CDR3 totals 15 residues. The germline CDR1 and CDR2 sequences are SEHNR and FQNEAQ (reference sequence). Losses at the gene ends were 0 bases for V and 7 bases for J; bases not matched to a gene: 7. The assay was immunoSEQ multiplex PCR, and TCRdb's table has in-frame clones only and misses some. The top ten clones hold approximately 7% of a sample with about 150,000 clones, about nine tenths of them seen once. The input for sequencing was peripheral blood, taken after recovery from COVID-19. This clonotype was sampled from an adult who had recovered from COVID-19. The chain is built from TRBV7-9 and TRBJ2-7, with 9 bases identical to TRBD2. The CDR3 DNA follows: TGTGCCAGCAGCTTAGCATTAGCGGGAGAGGGGGAGCAGTACTTC. Protein product: CASSLALAGEGEQYF. The entire variable domain, with the rest obtained from reference TRBV7-9 and TRBJ2-7, is as follows: DTGVSQNPRHKITKRGQNVTFRCDPISEHNRLYWYRQTLGQGPEFLTYFQNEAQLEKSRLLSDRFSAERPKGSFSTLEIQRTEQGDSAMYLCASSLALAGEGEQYFGPGTRLTVT.